One sample yielded the 10 T cell receptor beta chains listed below, sequenced in a study of T cell responses to AZD1222 COVID-19 vaccine (dated by TCRdb to about 2021). This specimen's time point label, per the study, means: about 28 days (+/-7) after the second vaccine dose. Libraries were made using the immunoSEQ multiplex PCR assay. Held by TCRdb, this immuneACCESS table contains in-frame sequences only and omits some clones. Under half of the omission traces to an unresolved V gene where checked; the cause of the rest is unknown. This sample has roughly 120,000 clones in its table, and 88% of those were observed once. In total, the top ten clones hold roughly 4% of the sample. The sequencing used peripheral blood, collected 28 days after the second AZD1222 dose. These TCRs come from an adult who received the AZD1222 COVID-19 vaccine.

The genes are TRBV29-1 and TRBJ1-2, with 10 bases lining up with TRBD1. After removal of 2 bases from V and 2 bases from J, the junction contained 11 bases not matched to a gene. Germline CDR1 SQVTM, CDR2 ANQGSEA. The CDR3 loop spans 17 amino acids. This CDR3 reads CSVEPDRGLRSNYGYTF. Written as DNA, the CDR3 is TGCAGCGTTGAACCGGACAGGGGGTTGCGATCGAACTATGGCTACACCTTC. Looking up the rest from reference TRBV29-1 and TRBJ1-2 gives the full variable domain: SAVISQKPSRDICQRGTSLTIQCQVDSQVTMMFWYRQQPGQSLTLIATANQGSEATYESGFVIDKFPISRPNLTFSTLTVSNMSPEDSSIYLCSVEPDRGLRSNYGYTFGSGTRLTVV.

The chain couples TRBV7-6 to TRBJ1-5, with D maybe TRBD1 (5 bases). V lost 1 base to trimming and J lost 6 bases, with 13 bases between them. Germline CDR1 reads SGHVS; CDR2 reads FNYEAQ. CDR3 length: 15 residues. The CDR3 region is CASSLVWGVSQPQHF. The DNA for the CDR3 is TGTGCCAGCAGCTTAGTTTGGGGGGTTAGTCAGCCCCAGCATTTT.

This chain joins TRBV5-1 and TRBJ2-7, with 11 bases identical to TRBD2. Germline loops: CDR1 SGHRS, CDR2 YFSETQ. The length of the CDR3 is 15 residues. After removal of 4 bases from V and 5 bases from J, the junction contained 8 bases not matched to a gene. This CDR3 reads CASSPWSSGRNEQYF. DNA for the CDR3: TGCGCCAGCAGCCCGTGGTCTAGCGGGAGGAACGAGCAGTACTTC.

This chain uses TRBV3-1 (or the pseudogene TRBV3-2) with TRBJ1-2, with a tentative D call TRBD1 (5 bases). V gave up 4 bases and J gave up 4 bases, with 19 bases separating them. The CDR3 runs 16 residues. Germline CDR1 is LGHDT and CDR2 is YNNKEL (reference sequence). As DNA, the CDR3 is TGTGCCAGCAGCCGCTCCGGGACCCCCAGCGGCTATGGCTACACCTTC. Encoded protein: CASSRSGTPSGYGYTF.

The V and J genes are TRBV27 and TRBJ1-5; no reliable D call. Germline V lookup: CDR1 MNHEY, CDR2 SMNVEV (reference sequence). The CDR3 spans 13 residues. V shed 5 bases and J shed 0 bases, with 5 bases lying between them. CDR3 in amino acids: CASSPNSNQPQHF. CDR3 in DNA: TGTGCCAGCAGTCCCAATAGCAATCAGCCCCAGCATTTT.

The V gene is TRBV3-1 (or the pseudogene TRBV3-2), the J gene TRBJ1-4; possible D gene TRBD1, 5 bases. This CDR3 contains 15 residues. Germline CDR1 and CDR2: LGHDT and YNNKEL (reference sequence). Trimming removed 0 bases from V and 7 bases from J, with 12 bases in between. CDR3 amino acids: CASSQEPGSFEKLFF. In DNA form, the CDR3 reads TGTGCCAGCAGCCAAGAGCCAGGGAGTTTTGAAAAACTGTTTTTT.

This clone appeared once. The gene calls are TRBV19 and TRBJ2-7; D may match TRBD1 or TRBD2 (5 bases each). Germline V gives CDR1 LNHDA, CDR2 SQIVND (reference sequence). The CDR3 contains 16 residues. Trimming cost V 4 bases and J 3 bases, with 19 bases left between them. CDR3 nucleotide sequence: TGTGCCAGTAGTACCAACACTAGGGGCTCCTTCTACGAGCAGTACTTC. Protein: CASSTNTRGSFYEQYF.

The chain recombines TRBV6-4 with TRBJ2-7; perhaps D is TRBD1 or TRBD2 (6 bases each). Looked up from germline, CDR1 is MRHNA and CDR2 is SNTAGT. The CDR3 loop spans 14 amino acids. V gave up 3 bases and J gave up 7 bases, with 16 bases separating them. The CDR3 sequence: CASSDASGAREQYF. CDR3 in DNA: TGTGCCAGCAGTGATGCCTCGGGGGCTCGGGAGCAGTACTTC.

The chain is built from TRBV6-2 or TRBV6-3 and TRBJ2-3; 9 nucleotides line up with TRBD2. V lost 5 bases to trimming and J lost 2 bases; unmatched junction nucleotides: 2. Germline values: CDR1 MNHEY, CDR2 SVGEGT. The CDR3 loop spans 14 amino acids. CDR3 protein: CASSRLAATDTQYF. DNA of the CDR3: TGTGCCAGCAGTAGACTAGCGGCCACAGATACGCAGTATTTT.

This rearrangement joins TRBV2 to TRBJ1-4; 10 bases line up with TRBD1. The CDR3 has 15 residues. Germline V gene sequence: CDR1 SNHLY, CDR2 FYNNEI. J was trimmed by 8 bases and V by 6 bases; bases with no gene match: 9. CDR3 residues: CASRSMGQGNEKLFF. The CDR3 coding sequence is TGTGCCAGCAGGAGTATGGGACAGGGGAACGAAAAACTGTTTTTT.